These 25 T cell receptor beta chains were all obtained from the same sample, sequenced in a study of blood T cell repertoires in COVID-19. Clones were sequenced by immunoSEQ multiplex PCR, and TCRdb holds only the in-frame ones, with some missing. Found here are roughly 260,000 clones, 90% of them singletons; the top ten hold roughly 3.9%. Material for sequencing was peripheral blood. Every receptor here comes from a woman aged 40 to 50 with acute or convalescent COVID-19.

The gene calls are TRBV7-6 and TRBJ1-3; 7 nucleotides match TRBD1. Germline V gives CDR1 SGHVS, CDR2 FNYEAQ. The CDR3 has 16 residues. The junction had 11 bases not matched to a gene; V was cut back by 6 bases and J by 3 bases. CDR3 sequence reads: CASSRSGGGYGNTIYF. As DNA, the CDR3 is TGTGCCAGCAGTCGCTCAGGAGGGGGCTATGGAAACACCATATATTTT.

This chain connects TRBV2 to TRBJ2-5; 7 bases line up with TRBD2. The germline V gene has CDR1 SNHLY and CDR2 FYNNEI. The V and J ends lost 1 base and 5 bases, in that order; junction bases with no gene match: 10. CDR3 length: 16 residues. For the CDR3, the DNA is TGTGCCAGCAGTGAAGTGAGAACTTTCGGGGGGGAGACCCAGTACTTC. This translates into CASSEVRTFGGETQYF.

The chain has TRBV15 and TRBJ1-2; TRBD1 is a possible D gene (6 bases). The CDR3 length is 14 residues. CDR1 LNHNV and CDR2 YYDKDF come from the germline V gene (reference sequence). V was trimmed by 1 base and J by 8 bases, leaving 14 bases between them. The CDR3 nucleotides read TGTGCCACCAGCAGAGTTGGGGGCGTTGAGGGCTACACCTTC. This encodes CATSRVGGVEGYTF.

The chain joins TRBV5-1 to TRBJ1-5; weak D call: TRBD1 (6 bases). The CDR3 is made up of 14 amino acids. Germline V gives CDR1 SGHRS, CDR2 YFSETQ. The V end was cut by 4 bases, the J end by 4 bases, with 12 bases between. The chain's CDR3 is CASSQGGGNQPQHF. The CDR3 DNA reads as TGCGCCAGCAGCCAAGGGGGGGGGAATCAGCCCCAGCATTTT.

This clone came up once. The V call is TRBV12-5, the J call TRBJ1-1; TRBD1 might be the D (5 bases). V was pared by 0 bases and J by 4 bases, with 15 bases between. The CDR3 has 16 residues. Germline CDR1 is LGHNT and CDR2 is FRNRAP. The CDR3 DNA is TGTGCTAGTGGTTTGGTACTCCGGGGGACGGGCACTGAAGCTTTCTTT. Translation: CASGLVLRGTGTEAFF. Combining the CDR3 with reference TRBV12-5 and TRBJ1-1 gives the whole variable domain DARVTQTPRHKVTEMGQEVTMRCQPILGHNTVFWYRQTMMQGLELLAYFRNRAPLDDSGMPKDRFSAEMPDATLATLKIQPSEPRDSAVYFCASGLVLRGTGTEAFFGQGTRLTVV.

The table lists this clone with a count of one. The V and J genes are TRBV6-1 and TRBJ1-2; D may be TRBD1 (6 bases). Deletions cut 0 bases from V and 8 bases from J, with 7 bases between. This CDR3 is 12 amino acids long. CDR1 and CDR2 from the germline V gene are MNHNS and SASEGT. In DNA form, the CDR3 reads TGTGCCAGCAGTGAAGCTACAGGGGGCTACACCTTC. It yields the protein CASSEATGGYTF.

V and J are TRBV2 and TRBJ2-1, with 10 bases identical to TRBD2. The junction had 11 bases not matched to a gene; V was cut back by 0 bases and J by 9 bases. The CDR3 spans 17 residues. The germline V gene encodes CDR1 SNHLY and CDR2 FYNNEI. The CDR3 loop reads CASSEALPASGGTEQFF. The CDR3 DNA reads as TGTGCCAGCAGTGAAGCGCTTCCGGCTAGCGGGGGTACTGAGCAGTTCTTC.

The DNA for the CDR3 is TGTGCCAGTAGTATAGGATGGCTGCGGAGCACAGATACGCAGTATTTT. As protein: CASSIGWLRSTDTQYF. The genes are TRBV19 and TRBJ2-3; D remains unclear. From germline, CDR1 is LNHDA and CDR2 SQIVND (reference sequence). V dropped 1 base and J dropped 0 bases, with 11 bases sitting between them. The CDR3 totals 16 residues. Using reference TRBV19 and TRBJ2-3 for the parts outside the CDR3, the full variable domain is DGGITQSPKYLFRKEGQNVTLSCEQNLNHDAMYWYRQDPGQGLRLIYYSQIVNDFQKGDIAEGYSVSREKKESFPLTVTSAQKNPTAFYLCASSIGWLRSTDTQYFGPGTRLTVL.

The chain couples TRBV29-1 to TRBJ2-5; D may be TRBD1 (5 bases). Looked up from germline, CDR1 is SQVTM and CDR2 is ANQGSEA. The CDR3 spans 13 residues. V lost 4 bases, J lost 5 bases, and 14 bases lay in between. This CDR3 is CSVVAGWSETQYF. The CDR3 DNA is TGCAGCGTTGTCGCAGGGTGGTCGGAGACCCAGTACTTC.

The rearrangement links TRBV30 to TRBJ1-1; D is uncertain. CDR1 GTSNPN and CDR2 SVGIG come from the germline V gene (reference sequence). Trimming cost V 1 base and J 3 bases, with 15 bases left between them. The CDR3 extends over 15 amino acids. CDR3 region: CAWSARGVGYTEAFF. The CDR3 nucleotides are TGTGCCTGGAGTGCACGGGGAGTGGGATACACTGAAGCTTTCTTT.

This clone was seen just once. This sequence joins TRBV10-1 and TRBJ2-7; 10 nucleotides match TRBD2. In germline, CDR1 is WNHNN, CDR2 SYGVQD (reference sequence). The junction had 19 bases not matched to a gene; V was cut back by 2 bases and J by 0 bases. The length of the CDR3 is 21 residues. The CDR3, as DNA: TGCGCCAGCAGTGAGCTAGCGGGGGTGTCCAATCTTAATAGGAGCTCCTACGAGCAGTACGTC. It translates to CASSELAGVSNLNRSSYEQYV.

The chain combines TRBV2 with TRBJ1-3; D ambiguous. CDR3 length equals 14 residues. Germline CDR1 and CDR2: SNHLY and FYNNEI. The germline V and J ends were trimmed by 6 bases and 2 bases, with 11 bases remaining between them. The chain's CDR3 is CASRTGGTGNTIYF. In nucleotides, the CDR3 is TGTGCCAGCAGGACCGGAGGGACTGGAAACACCATATATTTT.

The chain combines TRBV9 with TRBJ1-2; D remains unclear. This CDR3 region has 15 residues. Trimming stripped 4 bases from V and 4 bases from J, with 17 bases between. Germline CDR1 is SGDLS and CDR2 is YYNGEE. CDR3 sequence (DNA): TGTGCCAGCAGCCCAGGCCCTCACCCCCCCTATGGCTACACCTTC. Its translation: CASSPGPHPPYGYTF.

The DNA for the CDR3 is TGCGCCAGCAGTCTCCAGGGGGCGCGAGAGACCCAGTACTTC. Translated, it gives CASSLQGARETQYF. The gene calls are TRBV4-1 and TRBJ2-5, with 8 positions matching TRBD1. Per germline, CDR1 MGHRA and CDR2 YSYEKL. V dropped 6 bases and J dropped 4; count of bases not matched to a gene: 7. This CDR3 spans 14 amino acids.

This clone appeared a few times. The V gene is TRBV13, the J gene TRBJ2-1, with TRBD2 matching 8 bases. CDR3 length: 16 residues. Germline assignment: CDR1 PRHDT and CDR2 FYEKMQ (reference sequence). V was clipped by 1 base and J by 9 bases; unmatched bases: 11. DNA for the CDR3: TGTGCCAGCAGCTTAGATTTTGGGGGACTAGTTCCTGAGCAGTTCTTC. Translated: CASSLDFGGLVPEQFF.

CDR3 coding DNA: TGTGCCAGCACACAACCGACTAGCGGGGGTGCAGATACGCAGTATTTT. Amino acid sequence: CASTQPTSGGADTQYF. The chain recombines TRBV7-6 with TRBJ2-3, with 12 bases identical to TRBD2. The J segment lost 4 bases and the V segment lost 7 bases, leaving 9 bases of the junction unmatched. Germline V gene lookup returns CDR1 SGHVS and CDR2 FNYEAQ. The CDR3 totals 16 residues.

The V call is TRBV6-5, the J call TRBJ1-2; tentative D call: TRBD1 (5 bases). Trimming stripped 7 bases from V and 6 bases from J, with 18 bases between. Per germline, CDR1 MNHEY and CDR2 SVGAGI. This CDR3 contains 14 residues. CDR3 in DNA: TGTGCCAGCACCAAGCAGGGCACCCCCCATGGCTACACCTTC. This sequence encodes CASTKQGTPHGYTF.

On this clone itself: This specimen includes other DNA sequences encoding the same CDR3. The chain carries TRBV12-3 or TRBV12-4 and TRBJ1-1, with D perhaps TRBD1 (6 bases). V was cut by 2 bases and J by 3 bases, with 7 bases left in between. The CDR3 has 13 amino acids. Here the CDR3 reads CASSLQGHTEAFF. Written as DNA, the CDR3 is TGTGCCAGCAGTTTACAGGGGCACACTGAAGCTTTCTTT.

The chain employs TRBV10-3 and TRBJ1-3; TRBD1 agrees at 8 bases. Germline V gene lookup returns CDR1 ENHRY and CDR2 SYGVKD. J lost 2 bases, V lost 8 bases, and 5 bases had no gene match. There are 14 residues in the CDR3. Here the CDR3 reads CAIGGQGTGNTIYF. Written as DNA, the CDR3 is TGTGCCATCGGAGGACAGGGAACTGGAAACACCATATATTTT.

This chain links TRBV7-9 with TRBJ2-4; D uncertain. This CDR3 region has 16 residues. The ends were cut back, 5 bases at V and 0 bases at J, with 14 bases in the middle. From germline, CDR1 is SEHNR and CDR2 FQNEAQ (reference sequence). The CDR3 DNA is TGTGCCAGCAGCGCATACTCAGGTGCAGCCAAAAACATTCAGTACTTC. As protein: CASSAYSGAAKNIQYF. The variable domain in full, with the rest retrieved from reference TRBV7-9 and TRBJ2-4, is DTGVSQNPRHKITKRGQNVTFRCDPISEHNRLYWYRQTLGQGPEFLTYFQNEAQLEKSRLLSDRFSAERPKGSFSTLEIQRTEQGDSAMYLCASSAYSGAAKNIQYFGAGTRLSVL.

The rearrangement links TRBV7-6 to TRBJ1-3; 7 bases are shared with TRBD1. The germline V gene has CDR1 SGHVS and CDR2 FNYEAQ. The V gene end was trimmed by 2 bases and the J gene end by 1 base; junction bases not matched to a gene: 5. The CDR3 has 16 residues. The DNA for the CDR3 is TGTGCCAGCAGCTTACTCGGACAGGATTCTGGAAACACCATATATTTT. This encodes CASSLLGQDSGNTIYF.

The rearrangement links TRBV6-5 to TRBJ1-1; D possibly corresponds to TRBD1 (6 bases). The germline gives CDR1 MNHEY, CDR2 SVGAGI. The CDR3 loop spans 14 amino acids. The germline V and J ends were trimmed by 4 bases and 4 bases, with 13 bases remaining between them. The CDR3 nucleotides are TGTGCCAGCAGTTCATCCAGACAGGCCACTGAAGCTTTCTTT. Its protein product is CASSSSRQATEAFF.

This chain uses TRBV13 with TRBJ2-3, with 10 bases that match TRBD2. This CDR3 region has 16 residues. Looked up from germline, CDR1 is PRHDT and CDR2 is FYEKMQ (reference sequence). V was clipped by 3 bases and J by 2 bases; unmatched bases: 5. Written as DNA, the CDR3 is TGTGCCAGCAGCTTCGTAGCGGGGGGCCCCACAGATACGCAGTATTTT. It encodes CASSFVAGGPTDTQYF.

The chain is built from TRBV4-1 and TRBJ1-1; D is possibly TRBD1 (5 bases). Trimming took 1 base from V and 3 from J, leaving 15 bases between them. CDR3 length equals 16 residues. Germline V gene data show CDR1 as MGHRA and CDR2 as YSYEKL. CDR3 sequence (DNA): TGCGCCAGCAGCCAAGGGGGCAACGGAGGGGACACTGAAGCTTTCTTT. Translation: CASSQGGNGGDTEAFF.

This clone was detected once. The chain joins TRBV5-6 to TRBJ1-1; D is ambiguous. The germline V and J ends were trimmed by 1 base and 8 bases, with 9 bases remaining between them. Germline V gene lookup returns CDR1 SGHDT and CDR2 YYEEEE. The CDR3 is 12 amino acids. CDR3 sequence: CASSLSRSEAFF. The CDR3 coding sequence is TGTGCCAGCAGCTTGTCTCGGTCAGAAGCTTTCTTT.